The rows below give T cell receptor beta chains drawn from one sample of a study of tumor-infiltrating lymphocytes in primary liver carcinoma. MiXCR, run by TCRdb on the multiplex PCR reads, gives a single entry per CDR3 protein. The sample has 300,000 to 400,000 distinct CDR3 sequences; roughly two thirds are singletons. The sample taken for sequencing was peripheral blood. The receptors derive from a middle-aged man with primary liver carcinoma and hepatitis B virus infection. CDR3s include the opening cysteine and the closing phenylalanine or tryptophan. Fields, in order: D gene, V gene, J gene, clone size, CDR3 DNA, CDR3 protein. The D gene is left open where the match is weak. Where a row states a size, it is once, few, many or the class of an expanded clone; other rows omit it.

>TRBD2|TRBV5-1|TRBJ2-1|-
TGCGCCAGCGCCGGGACTAGCAGGAGAGAGCAGTTCTTC
CASAGTSRREQFF
>TRBD1|TRBV6-5|TRBJ2-7|-
TGTACCAGCAGTTCTGACAGGGTTTCTCTATACGAGCAGTACTTC
CTSSSDRVSLYEQYF
>TRBD2|TRBV10-2|TRBJ2-7|once
TGCGCCAGCAGGAATACGGGGGGAAACTATAAGCAGTACTTC
CASRNTGGNYKQYF
>TRBD2|TRBV29-1|TRBJ2-7|once
TGCAGCATCGCTACTAGCGGGACCGAAGCCAAGCAGTACTTC
CSIATSGTEAKQYF
>-|TRBV28|TRBJ2-2|-
TGTGCCAGCAGCCCACAGGGAGTCGGGGAGCTGTTTTTT
CASSPQGVGELFF
>-|TRBV28|TRBJ1-2|few
TGTGCCAGCCGGTCGGGGACCTATGGCTACACCTTC
CASRSGTYGYTF
>TRBD1|TRBV4-1|TRBJ2-2|-
TGTGCCAACGACGATCTGGACAGGGGGTTAACCGGGGAGCTGTTTTTT
CANDDLDRGLTGELFF
>TRBD2|TRBV30|TRBJ2-5|-
TGTGCCTGGACCCGCCGGGCGGGAGGGGAGACCCAGTACTTC
CAWTRRAGGETQYF
>-|TRBV11-2|TRBJ1-1|-
TGTACCAGCAGCTTCTGGGGACCATACACTGAAGCTTTCTTT
CTSSFWGPYTEAFF
>-|TRBV5-6|TRBJ1-2|once
TGTGCCAGCAGCTTGGGTAATGGCTACACCTTC
CASSLGNGYTF
>-|TRBV6-1|TRBJ1-1|-
TGCGCCAGCGGGGCGGGGAGGGGCACTGAGACTTTCTTT
CASGAGRGTETFF
>-|TRBV10-3|TRBJ1-3|few
TGTGCCATCTTAGCGGGGTCCGGAAACACCATATATTTT
CAILAGSGNTIYF
>TRBD2|TRBV5-1|TRBJ2-3|-
TGCGCCAGCAGCCCCCGGGCGGGAGAGGCAGATACGCAGTATTTT
CASSPRAGEADTQYF
>TRBD2|TRBV9|TRBJ2-1|-
TGTGCCGGCAGCGCTCCGGGACTAGCGGGAGTCAATGAGCAGTTCTTC
CAGSAPGLAGVNEQFF
>-|TRBV11-2|TRBJ2-1|-
TGTGCCAGCAGCTCTGGGTACAATCAGCAGCTCTTC
CASSSGYNQQLF
>TRBD2|TRBV6-2/TRBV6-3|TRBJ2-1|many
TGTGCCAGCATTCAGCGGGGGTACAATGAGCAGTTCTTC
CASIQRGYNEQFF
>TRBD2|TRBV11-3|TRBJ2-3|-
TGTGCCAGCGGCTTAAGCGGGACGAGACCAGATACGCAGTATTTT
CASGLSGTRPDTQYF
>-|TRBV6-2/TRBV6-3|TRBJ1-1|-
TGTGCCAGCAGTACCGGGAAGGGGGGGACTGAAGCTTTCTTT
CASSTGKGGTEAFF
>-|TRBV11-1|TRBJ2-7|-
TGTGTCAGCAGCTTCGGTATCGGGGGCTACGAGCAGTACTTC
CVSSFGIGGYEQYF
>-|TRBV11-2|TRBJ2-5|-
TGTACCAGCAGCTTAGGATTAGTGGGAGGAGAGACCCAGTACTTC
CTSSLGLVGGETQYF
>TRBD2|TRBV28|TRBJ2-7|-
TGTGCCATCGCGGGAGGGGCGCAATTCTACGAGCAGTACTTC
CAIAGGAQFYEQYF
>TRBD2|TRBV11-2|TRBJ2-1|-
TGTGTCAGCAGCGAAGCCGGAGTAGCGGGAAACAATGAGCAGTTTTTC
CVSSEAGVAGNNEQFF
>-|TRBV6-1|TRBJ2-7|-
TGTGCCAGCAGTGAGCGGGGATTGAACGAGCAGTATTTC
CASSERGLNEQYF
>TRBD2|TRBV11-2|TRBJ2-7|few
TGTGCCAGCAGCTTGGCCGGGACTAGCTACGAGCAGTACTTC
CASSLAGTSYEQYF
>TRBD2|TRBV20-1|TRBJ2-7|-
TGCAGTGCCCCGGGACTAGCGGGCGAGGGGGAGCAGTACTTC
CSAPGLAGEGEQYF
>-|TRBV11-2|TRBJ2-5|-
TGTGCCGGCAGCTACAATACACAAGGGATCCAGTACTTC
CAGSYNTQGIQYF
>TRBD1|TRBV6-5|TRBJ2-7|-
TGTGCCAGCAGTTACCGGACAGGGGCCAACGAGCAGTACTTC
CASSYRTGANEQYF
>-|TRBV5-1|TRBJ2-5|once
TGCGCCAGCAGCCGAGGGTCCCGGGAAGAGACCCAGTACTTC
CASSRGSREETQYF
>TRBD1|TRBV5-1|TRBJ2-3|few
TGCGCCAGCAGCCCGGCCTCCCCCGGGACAGGGAAAGCAGATACGCAGTATTTT
CASSPASPGTGKADTQYF
>-|TRBV11-1|TRBJ2-1|-
TGTGCCAGCAGCTTATTTGGACGGGGCTACAATGAGCAGTTGTTC
CASSLFGRGYNEQLF
>-|TRBV11-2|TRBJ2-7|-
TGTGCCAGCAGCCCCTCTTTCGAGGAGATTTTATACGAGCAGTACTTC
CASSPSFEEILYEQYF
>TRBD1|TRBV7-8|TRBJ2-2|few
TGTGCCAGCAGCCTTCGGACAGGAGGCACCGGGGAGCTGTTTTTT
CASSLRTGGTGELFF
>TRBD1|TRBV10-3|TRBJ1-2|many
TGTGCCATCAGGAACCACGGGACAGGGTCAACCTATGGCTACACCTTC
CAIRNHGTGSTYGYTF
>-|TRBV11-1|TRBJ1-1|-
TGTACCAACAGCTTGAACTTCAAGAACAGAGAAGCTTTCTTT
CTNSLNFKNREAFF
>-|TRBV4-2|TRBJ2-3|-
TGTGCCATCAGCCAAGATGCCGGACCTCGGACGCAGTATTTT
CAISQDAGPRTQYF
>-|TRBV11-2|TRBJ2-7|-
TGTGCCAGCATCTTGGCCCTCCTCTACGAGCGGTACTTC
CASILALLYERYF
>-|TRBV10-2|TRBJ2-7|-
TGCGCCAGCAGTGAACCCAAATGGAAGGGGAACTACGAGCAGTACTTC
CASSEPKWKGNYEQYF
>-|TRBV6-5|TRBJ2-7|-
TGTGCCTGCAGTTACTCGGGGGCCAGGGTCTACGAGCAGTACTTC
CACSYSGARVYEQYF
>-|TRBV11-2|TRBJ2-1|-
TGTGCGAGCAGCTTAGGCCCAGAGAGCTCCTACAATGAGCAGTTCTTC
CASSLGPESSYNEQFF
>-|TRBV11-1|TRBJ2-2|once
TGTGCCAGTAGCAGCCGGGATCCTAACACCGGGGAGCTGTTTTTT
CASSSRDPNTGELFF
>TRBD2|TRBV4-2|TRBJ2-7|many
TGTGCCAGCAGCCAAGATGTTGGACTAGCGGCCTACGAGCAGTACTTC
CASSQDVGLAAYEQYF
>TRBD2|TRBV11-2|TRBJ2-7|-
TGTGCCAGCAGCTCATTGAGTAGCGGGAGAGCACACGAGCAGTACTTC
CASSSLSSGRAHEQYF
>-|TRBV5-4|TRBJ1-5|few
TGTGCCAGCAGCTGGAGGCGGGCCCAATTGCCCGTAGTTCAGCCCCAGCATTTT
CASSWRRAQLPVVQPQHF